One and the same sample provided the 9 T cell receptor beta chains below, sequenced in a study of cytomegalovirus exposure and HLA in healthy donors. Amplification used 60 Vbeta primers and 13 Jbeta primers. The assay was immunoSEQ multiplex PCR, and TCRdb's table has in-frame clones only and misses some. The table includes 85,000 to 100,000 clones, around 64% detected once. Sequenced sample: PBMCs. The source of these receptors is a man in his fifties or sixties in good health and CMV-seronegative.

The CDR3 spells CASSLTGGSEAFF. For the CDR3, the DNA is TGTGCCAGCAGTCTTACAGGGGGCAGTGAAGCTTTCTTT. J is TRBJ1-1 and V is TRBV5-6; 9 bases line up with TRBD1. Germline V gives CDR1 SGHDT, CDR2 YYEEEE. The CDR3 totals 13 residues. Germline trimming cut 5 bases from V and 7 bases from J; bases unmatched to any gene: 6.

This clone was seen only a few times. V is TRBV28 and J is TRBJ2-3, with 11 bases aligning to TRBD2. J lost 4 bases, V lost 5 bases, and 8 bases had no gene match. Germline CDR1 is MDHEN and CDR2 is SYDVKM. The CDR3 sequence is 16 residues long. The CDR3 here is CASSTHSGGAPDTQYF. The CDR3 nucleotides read TGTGCCAGCAGTACACATAGCGGGGGGGCCCCAGATACGCAGTATTTT.

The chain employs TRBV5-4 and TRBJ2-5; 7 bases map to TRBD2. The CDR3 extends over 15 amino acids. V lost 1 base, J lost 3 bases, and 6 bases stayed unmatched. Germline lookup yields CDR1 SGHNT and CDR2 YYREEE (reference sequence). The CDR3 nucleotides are TGTGCCAGCAGCTTGATGTCTAGCGGTGAAGAGACCCAGTACTTC. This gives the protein CASSLMSSGEETQYF.

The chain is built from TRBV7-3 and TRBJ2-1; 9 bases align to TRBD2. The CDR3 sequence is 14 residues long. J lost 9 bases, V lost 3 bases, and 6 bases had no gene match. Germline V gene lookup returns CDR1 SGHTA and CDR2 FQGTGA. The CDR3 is CASSFGAGGFEQFF. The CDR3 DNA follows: TGTGCCAGCAGCTTCGGCGCGGGGGGGTTTGAGCAGTTCTTC.

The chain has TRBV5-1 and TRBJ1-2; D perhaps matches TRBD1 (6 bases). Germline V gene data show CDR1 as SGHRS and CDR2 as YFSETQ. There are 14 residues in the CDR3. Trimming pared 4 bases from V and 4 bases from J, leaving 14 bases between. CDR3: CASSTDRSLYGYTF. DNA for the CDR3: TGCGCCAGCAGCACCGACAGGTCCCTCTATGGCTACACCTTC.

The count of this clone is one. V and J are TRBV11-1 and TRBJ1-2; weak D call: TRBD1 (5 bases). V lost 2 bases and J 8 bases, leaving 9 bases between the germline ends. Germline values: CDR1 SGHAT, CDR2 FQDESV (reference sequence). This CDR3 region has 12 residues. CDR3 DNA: TGTGCCAGCAGCTTACAGGGCCGCGGCTACACCTTC. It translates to CASSLQGRGYTF.

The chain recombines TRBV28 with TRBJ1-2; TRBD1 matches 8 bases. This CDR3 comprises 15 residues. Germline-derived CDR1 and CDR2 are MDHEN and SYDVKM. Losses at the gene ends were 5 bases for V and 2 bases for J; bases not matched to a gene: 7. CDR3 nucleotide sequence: TGTGCCAGCAGTCTGACAGGGGCAGTGAACTATGGCTACACCTTC. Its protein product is CASSLTGAVNYGYTF.

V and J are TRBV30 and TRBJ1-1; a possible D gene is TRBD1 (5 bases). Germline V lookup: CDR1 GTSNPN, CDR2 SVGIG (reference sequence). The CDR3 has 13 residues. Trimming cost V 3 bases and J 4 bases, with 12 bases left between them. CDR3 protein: CAWSSGRRTEAFF. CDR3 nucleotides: TGTGCCTGGAGCTCAGGGCGTCGCACTGAAGCTTTCTTT.

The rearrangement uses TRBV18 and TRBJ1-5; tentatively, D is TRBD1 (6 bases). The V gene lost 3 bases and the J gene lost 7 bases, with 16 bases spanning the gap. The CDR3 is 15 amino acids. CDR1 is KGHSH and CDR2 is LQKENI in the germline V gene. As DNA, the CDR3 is TGTGCCAGCTCACCCATGACAGGAAGAGGCCAGCCCCAGCATTTT. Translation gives CASSPMTGRGQPQHF.